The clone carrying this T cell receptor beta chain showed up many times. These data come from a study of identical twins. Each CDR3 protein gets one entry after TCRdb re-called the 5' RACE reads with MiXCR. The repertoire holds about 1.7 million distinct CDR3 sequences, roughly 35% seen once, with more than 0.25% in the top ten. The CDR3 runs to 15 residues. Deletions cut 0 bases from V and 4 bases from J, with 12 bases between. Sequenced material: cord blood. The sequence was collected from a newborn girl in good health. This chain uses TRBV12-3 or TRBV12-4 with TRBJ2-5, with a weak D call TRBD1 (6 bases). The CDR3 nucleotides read TGTGCCAGCAGTTTAGCTGGGGGCCCTAGAGAGACCCAGTACTTC. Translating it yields CASSLAGGPRETQYF.